This passage covers 24 T cell receptor beta chains from one sample sequenced in a study of beta chain features in type 1 diabetes. The sequenced template was cDNA made from the entire isolated RNA. Measured with immunoSEQ multiplex PCR; TCRdb has only the in-frame clones, and not every one. The sample has 120,000 to 150,000 clones; nearly 50% are singletons. Sequencing input: Tregs from blood. These receptor sequences come from a man younger than 35 in good health.

This clone has just a few counts. This rearrangement joins TRBV6-5 to TRBJ2-1; 13 bases line up with TRBD2. This CDR3 has 15 residues. Germline V CDR1 and CDR2: MNHEY, SVGAGI. The junction had 5 bases not matched to a gene; V was cut back by 6 bases and J by 6 bases. For the CDR3, the DNA is TGTGCCAGCAGAAGACTAGCGGGAGGTTTCAATGAGCAGTTCTTC. Amino acids: CASRRLAGGFNEQFF.

The CDR3 reads CASSLLPGLASTQYF. In DNA, the CDR3 is TGTGCCAGCAGCCTCCTTCCGGGACTAGCGTCGACGCAGTATTTT. This chain joins TRBV7-9 and TRBJ2-3, with 10 positions matching TRBD2. The CDR3 totals 15 residues. J gave up 9 bases and V 5 bases, and 11 bases lay outside the gene matches. Germline V gene data show CDR1 as SEHNR and CDR2 as FQNEAQ (reference sequence).

The genes are TRBV5-6 and TRBJ2-7; TRBD1 is a possible D gene (5 bases). The V gene lost 4 bases and the J gene lost 7 bases, with 9 bases spanning the gap. The V gene's germline CDR1 is SGHDT and CDR2 YYEEEE. CDR3 length: 11 amino acids. Here the CDR3 reads CASSRDREQYF. DNA of the CDR3: TGTGCCAGCAGCCGCGACAGAGAGCAGTACTTC.

The chain couples TRBV5-6 to TRBJ2-7; TRBD2 matches at 7 bases. The CDR3 has 13 residues. The germline CDR1 and CDR2 sequences are SGHDT and YYEEEE. The V and J ends lost 0 bases and 9 bases, in that order; junction bases with no gene match: 6. The CDR3 spells CASSLGDYRGQYF. CDR3 DNA sequence: TGTGCCAGCAGCTTGGGGGACTACCGAGGGCAGTACTTC. Full variable domain (remainder filled in from reference TRBV5-6 and TRBJ2-7): DAGVTQSPTHLIKTRGQQVTLRCSPKSGHDTVSWYQQALGQGPQFIFQYYEEEERQRGNFPDRFSGHQFPNYSSELNVNALLLGDSALYLCASSLGDYRGQYFGPGTRLTVT.

This clone was recorded only once. This rearrangement joins TRBV19 to TRBJ1-5; possibly TRBD1 for D (6 bases). Trimming took off 3 bases at V and 7 bases at J, with 19 bases between the two ends. Germline values: CDR1 LNHDA, CDR2 SQIVND (reference sequence). This CDR3 has 16 residues. Written as DNA, the CDR3 is TGTGCCAGTAGTATCGGGGGGGCGAATATAGAACAGCCCCAGCATTTT. As protein: CASSIGGANIEQPQHF.

The CDR3 DNA reads as TGCAGCGTTGGGACGGGACTAGCGGGGGGCTTCTACAATGAGCAGTTCTTC. Translating gives CSVGTGLAGGFYNEQFF. This chain uses TRBV29-1 with TRBJ2-1, with 15 bases that match TRBD2. The CDR3 contains 17 residues. Germline CDR1 reads SQVTM; CDR2 reads ANQGSEA. After removal of 4 bases from V and 3 bases from J, the junction contained 7 bases not matched to a gene.

This chain joins TRBV7-9 and TRBJ1-4; D is undetermined. This CDR3 contains 15 residues. V was cut by 1 base and J by 8 bases, with 14 bases left in between. Germline V gene sequence: CDR1 SEHNR, CDR2 FQNEAQ (reference sequence). CDR3 bases: TGTGCCAGCAGCTTAGACAGTGGGCTTCCCGAAAAACTGTTTTTT. Protein: CASSLDSGLPEKLFF. Full variable domain (outside the CDR3, taken from reference TRBV7-9 and TRBJ1-4): DTGVSQNPRHKITKRGQNVTFRCDPISEHNRLYWYRQTLGQGPEFLTYFQNEAQLEKSRLLSDRFSAERPKGSFSTLEIQRTEQGDSAMYLCASSLDSGLPEKLFFGSGTQLSVL.

Ten or more counts support this clone. This chain connects TRBV20-1 to TRBJ2-2; the D is unclear. Germline values: CDR1 DFQATT, CDR2 SNEGSKA (reference sequence). Trimming left V 7 bases short and J 7 bases short, with 10 bases between. The CDR3 is 11 residues long. This chain's CDR3 is CSGLGLGELFF. CDR3 bases: TGCAGTGGGCTGGGCCTCGGGGAGCTGTTTTTT.

This chain connects TRBV4-1 to TRBJ2-4, with 10 bases identical to TRBD1. Germline-derived CDR1 and CDR2 are MGHRA and YSYEKL. This CDR3 spans 16 amino acids. After removal of 3 bases from V and 1 base from J, the junction contained 3 bases not matched to a gene. The CDR3: CASSQRQGAAKNIQYF. In nucleotides, the CDR3 is TGCGCCAGCAGCCAGAGACAGGGGGCGGCCAAAAACATTCAGTACTTC.

This chain connects TRBV30 to TRBJ2-5; 7 nucleotides align to TRBD1. The ends lost 3 bases at V and 5 bases at J; junction bases unmatched: 9. The CDR3 totals 14 residues. Germline CDR1 GTSNPN, CDR2 SVGIG (reference sequence). CDR3 bases: TGTGCCTGGAGGGGCGACAGGGTTGGGGAGACCCAGTACTTC. This gives the protein CAWRGDRVGETQYF.

In its sample, this clone was seen a few times. The chain uses TRBV7-9 and TRBJ1-3, with D unresolved. V was clipped by 5 bases and J by 2 bases, with 16 bases between them. The CDR3 sequence is 16 residues long. Germline V gives CDR1 SEHNR, CDR2 FQNEAQ (reference sequence). CDR3 in amino acids: CASSRLVRGTGNTIYF. DNA of the CDR3: TGTGCCAGCAGCCGGTTGGTACGGGGAACTGGAAACACCATATATTTT.

The V gene is TRBV6-5, the J gene TRBJ1-2, with 7 bases fitting TRBD1. Trimming cost V 4 bases and J 3 bases; bases outside gene matches: 8. Looked up from germline, CDR1 is MNHEY and CDR2 is SVGAGI. The CDR3 runs to 15 residues. CDR3 nucleotides: TGTGCCAGCAGTTCGCGTTACAGGGGCGACTATGGCTACACCTTC. It yields the protein CASSSRYRGDYGYTF.

This chain joins TRBV19 and TRBJ2-1; 11 bases match TRBD1. CDR3 length: 15 residues. Looked up from germline, CDR1 is LNHDA and CDR2 is SQIVND (reference sequence). Trimming took 3 bases from V and 4 from J; bases not matched to a gene: 2. CDR3 sequence: CASSMGTGGYNEQFF. The DNA of the CDR3 is TGTGCCAGTAGTATGGGGACAGGGGGGTACAATGAGCAGTTCTTC. The variable domain in full, completed from reference TRBV19 and TRBJ2-1, reads DGGITQSPKYLFRKEGQNVTLSCEQNLNHDAMYWYRQDPGQGLRLIYYSQIVNDFQKGDIAEGYSVSREKKESFPLTVTSAQKNPTAFYLCASSMGTGGYNEQFFGPGTRLTVL.

The chain recombines TRBV5-1 with TRBJ2-3, with 8 positions matching TRBD2. CDR1 SGHRS and CDR2 YFSETQ come from the germline V gene. The CDR3 covers 16 residues. Losses at the gene ends were 0 bases for V and 3 bases for J; bases not matched to a gene: 6. CDR3 sequence: CASSLVRGGLTDTQYF. In nucleotides, the CDR3 is TGCGCCAGCAGCTTGGTACGGGGGGGCCTTACAGATACGCAGTATTTT.

This clone was observed a few times. This rearrangement joins TRBV6-1 to TRBJ1-2; TRBD1 is a possible D gene (5 bases). V dropped 3 bases and J dropped 8 bases, with 13 bases sitting between them. CDR3 size: 13 residues. The germline V gene encodes CDR1 MNHNS and CDR2 SASEGT. The CDR3 here is CASSDLGLRGYTF. In DNA, the CDR3 is TGTGCCAGCAGTGACCTGGGGCTCCGAGGCTACACCTTC.

This clone occurred a few times. The V call is TRBV2, the J call TRBJ1-4, with no clear D. The CDR3 runs to 14 residues. Germline values: CDR1 SNHLY, CDR2 FYNNEI. Trimming shortened V by 3 bases and J by 5 bases, and 10 bases separated the two germline ends. The CDR3 spells CASSEAGSNEKLFF. CDR3 coding DNA: TGTGCCAGCAGTGAGGCCGGGAGCAATGAAAAACTGTTTTTT.

The genes are TRBV7-2 and TRBJ2-7; 7 bases map to TRBD1. The J segment lost 2 bases and the V segment lost 0 bases, leaving 7 bases of the junction unmatched. CDR1 and CDR2 from the germline V gene are SGHTA and FQGNSA. There are 16 residues in the CDR3. CDR3 nucleotide sequence: TGTGCCAGCAGCTTAGCGTTTGGGACAGCCACCTACGAGCAGTACTTC. It translates to CASSLAFGTATYEQYF.

CDR3 DNA: TGTGCCTGGGGGGGGGCGCGTTACGAGCAGTACTTC. Translated: CAWGGARYEQYF. The V call is TRBV30, the J call TRBJ2-7; TRBD2 might be the D (7 bases). Trimming stripped 5 bases from V and 4 bases from J, with 12 bases between. This CDR3 has 12 residues. Germline V gives CDR1 GTSNPN, CDR2 SVGIG (reference sequence).

J is TRBJ2-2 and V is TRBV18; D may be TRBD1 (6 bases). CDR1 is KGHSH and CDR2 is LQKENI in the germline V gene. V was trimmed by 0 bases and J by 1 base, leaving 9 bases between them. The CDR3 runs to 16 residues. CDR3 sequence reads: CASSPPARGNTGELFF. The CDR3 DNA follows: TGTGCCAGCTCACCACCAGCCAGGGGGAACACCGGGGAGCTGTTTTTT.

The gene calls are TRBV7-2 and TRBJ2-1, with 7 bases that match TRBD2. After removal of 2 bases from V and 10 bases from J, the junction contained 5 bases not matched to a gene. Looked up from germline, CDR1 is SGHTA and CDR2 is FQGNSA. The CDR3 has 13 amino acids. The CDR3 region has the DNA TGTGCCAGCAGCTTAATCGGGGAGGGCGAGCAGTTCTTC. This encodes CASSLIGEGEQFF.

The chain links TRBV19 to TRBJ2-3, with D possibly TRBD1 on 6 matching bases. The CDR3 has 12 residues. Germline V gene lookup returns CDR1 LNHDA and CDR2 SQIVND (reference sequence). The V gene lost 11 bases and the J gene lost 5 bases, with 14 bases spanning the gap. CDR3 nucleotide sequence: TGTGCCTCCGGTGGACAGCGAGATACGCAGTATTTT. This encodes CASGGQRDTQYF.

This clone came up a few times. The V call is TRBV5-1, the J call TRBJ1-1; D gene ambiguous. The V end lost 2 bases, the J end lost 8 bases, and 13 bases lay between the germline ends. Germline lookup yields CDR1 SGHRS and CDR2 YFSETQ. This CDR3 comprises 13 residues. The CDR3 bases are TGCGCCAGCAGCTTCCTGATGTTAGTAGAAGCTTTCTTT. Its protein is CASSFLMLVEAFF.

The genes are TRBV9 and TRBJ1-1; D is ambiguous. The V end was cut by 0 bases, the J end by 0 bases, with 9 bases between. Germline CDR1 and CDR2: SGDLS and YYNGEE. CDR3 size: 15 residues. The CDR3 nucleotides are TGTGCCAGCAGCGTAGTCAGATCGATGAACACTGAAGCTTTCTTT. Its translation is CASSVVRSMNTEAFF.

This clone was picked up one time. The chain recombines TRBV4-3 with TRBJ2-1; D is unclear. V was pared by 0 bases and J by 3 bases, with 12 bases between. CDR3 length: 16 residues. Germline CDR1 reads LGHNA; CDR2 reads YSLEER. The CDR3 here is CASSQDRVSFYNEQFF. CDR3 DNA: TGCGCCAGCAGCCAAGATCGCGTTTCCTTCTACAATGAGCAGTTCTTC.